This T cell receptor (beta chain) was recorded in a study of PD-1 blockade in mismatch repair-deficient tumors. Germline V gives CDR1 MDHEN, CDR2 SYDVKM. The germline V and J ends were trimmed by 1 base and 3 bases, with 10 bases remaining between them. The CDR3 is 14 residues long. Profiling relied on immunoSEQ multiplex PCR, and the TCRdb table lists in-frame clones only, not all of them. The sample has 40,000 or so clones, around 79% seen once. The material sequenced was peripheral blood, taken 4 weeks after starting pembrolizumab. The receptor's source is an adult with mismatch repair-deficient cancer. The V gene is TRBV28, the J gene TRBJ2-7; D tentatively fits TRBD1 or TRBD2 (5 bases each). The CDR3 reads CASSLYGDGYEQYF. CDR3 sequence (DNA): TGTGCCAGCAGTTTATATGGGGACGGCTACGAGCAGTACTTC.